One sample yielded the 26 T cell receptor beta chains listed below, sequenced in a study of blood T cells in healthy people across ages. A sample-barcoded 5' primer and a J-beta primer mix were used in a second PCR of about 7 to 12 cycles. From the 5' RACE reads, TCRdb called clonotypes with MiXCR, one entry per CDR3 protein. The table includes under 1 million distinct CDR3 sequences, more than 40% detected once. Specimen: blood. The receptors shown here come from a man aged 55-75 years in good health.

The J gene is TRBJ1-1, the V gene TRBV5-1; tentative D call: TRBD1 (5 bases). V was cut by 5 bases and J by 2 bases, with 13 bases left in between. Germline loops: CDR1 SGHRS, CDR2 YFSETQ. The CDR3 is 14 amino acids. The CDR3 here is CASRDGTINTEAFF. CDR3 coding DNA: TGCGCCAGCAGGGACGGGACGATTAACACTGAAGCTTTCTTT.

V is TRBV4-3 and J is TRBJ2-7, with TRBD1 matching 9 bases. This CDR3 comprises 16 residues. V lost 0 bases, J lost 4 bases, and 7 bases stayed unmatched. Germline CDR1 is LGHNA and CDR2 is YSLEER. This CDR3 is CASSQEWGQGSYEQYF. The CDR3 DNA is TGCGCCAGCAGCCAAGAGTGGGGACAGGGATCGTACGAGCAGTACTTC.

The rearrangement links TRBV29-1 to TRBJ1-2; D is unresolved. Looked up from germline, CDR1 is SQVTM and CDR2 is ANQGSEA. The V and J ends lost 3 bases and 4 bases respectively, with 18 bases between them. The CDR3 is 15 amino acids. The CDR3 nucleotides are TGCAGCGTTGATCGTAACTCCGAAGACCCCTATGGCTACACCTTC. Residues: CSVDRNSEDPYGYTF.

The V and J genes are TRBV30 and TRBJ2-4; D is undetermined. Per the germline V gene, CDR1 is GTSNPN and CDR2 is SVGIG (reference sequence). The CDR3 is 12 amino acids. Deletions cut 0 bases from V and 0 bases from J, with 0 bases between. The CDR3 region is CAWSVAKNIQYF. CDR3 DNA: TGTGCCTGGAGTGTAGCCAAAAACATTCAGTACTTC.

This clonotype has just a few counts. The chain is built from TRBV7-9 and TRBJ1-1; TRBD1 might be the D (5 bases). Germline V lookup: CDR1 SEHNR, CDR2 FQNEAQ (reference sequence). The CDR3 contains 13 residues. Trimming took off 5 bases at V and 7 bases at J, with 14 bases between the two ends. The CDR3 coding sequence is TGTGCCAGCAGCGAGCCCCTAGACAGTGAAGCTTTCTTT. Protein product: CASSEPLDSEAFF. Complete variable domain (other parts from reference TRBV7-9 and TRBJ1-1): DTGVSQNPRHKITKRGQNVTFRCDPISEHNRLYWYRQTLGQGPEFLTYFQNEAQLEKSRLLSDRFSAERPKGSFSTLEIQRTEQGDSAMYLCASSEPLDSEAFFGQGTRLTVV.

V usage is TRBV5-1 and J usage is TRBJ2-5; D ambiguous. Looked up from germline, CDR1 is SGHRS and CDR2 is YFSETQ. The CDR3 consists of 14 residues. V gave up 0 bases and J gave up 0 bases, with 6 bases separating them. CDR3 DNA: TGCGCCAGCAGCTTGGGAATAAACCAAGAGACCCAGTACTTC. It translates to CASSLGINQETQYF.

Remarks on this clonotype: With a much larger clone just one base away, this may be a read error. The chain has TRBV27 and TRBJ1-2; TRBD1 is a possible D gene (6 bases). This CDR3 contains 13 residues. Germline V gene sequence: CDR1 MNHEY, CDR2 SMNVEV (reference sequence). Trimming stripped 5 bases from V and 3 bases from J, with 10 bases between. CDR3 sequence reads: CASSVRGDYGYTF. Written as DNA, the CDR3 is TGTGCCAGCAGTGTCAGGGGTGACTATGGCTACACCTTC.

This chain links TRBV6-2 or TRBV6-3 with TRBJ2-7; TRBD2 might be the D (5 bases). The end of the DNA is better explained by TRBJ2-5, so the J call may be wrong. This CDR3 has 15 amino acids. CDR1 is MNHEY, CDR2 SVGEGT, per germline. This CDR3 is CASRDWFVGSETQYF. The CDR3 DNA follows: TGTGCCAGCAGGGACTGGTTCGTTGGGTCGGAGACCCAGTACTTC.

This clonotype appeared many times. The chain links TRBV29-1 to TRBJ2-5; no clear D gene. Trimming removed 4 bases from V and 11 bases from J, with 14 bases in between. CDR1 and CDR2 from the germline V gene are SQVTM and ANQGSEA. This CDR3 is 11 amino acids long. The CDR3 DNA follows: TGCAGCGTTGCTCACACTACTCGGCAGTACTTC. Translation gives CSVAHTTRQYF.

The chain recombines TRBV5-4 with TRBJ2-5; D perhaps matches TRBD2 (6 bases). The V and J ends lost 3 bases and 2 bases respectively, with 17 bases between them. The CDR3 sequence is 16 residues long. Germline CDR1 SGHNT, CDR2 YYREEE (reference sequence). The CDR3 region is CASSSRLGSAQETQYF. The CDR3 bases are TGTGCCAGCAGCTCAAGACTAGGCTCGGCTCAAGAGACCCAGTACTTC.

V gene TRBV20-1 combines with J gene TRBJ2-7, with D possibly being TRBD1 (6 bases). The CDR3 length is 14 residues. CDR1 DFQATT and CDR2 SNEGSKA come from the germline V gene (reference sequence). The ends were cut back, 6 bases at V and 3 bases at J, with 18 bases in the middle. CDR3 loop: CSATNRESNYEQYF. CDR3 DNA: TGCAGTGCCACCAACAGGGAGTCCAACTACGAGCAGTACTTC.

This clonotype was detected a few times. This chain joins TRBV29-1 and TRBJ1-1; 10 bases match TRBD1. Looked up from germline, CDR1 is SQVTM and CDR2 is ANQGSEA. This CDR3 spans 15 amino acids. The junction had 9 bases not matched to a gene; V was cut back by 1 base and J by 7 bases. The CDR3 region has the DNA TGCAGCGTTGAAGGGGACAGGGGCTTCCGGGATGAAGCTTTCTTT. Translation: CSVEGDRGFRDEAFF.

V is TRBV6-2 or TRBV6-3 and J is TRBJ1-2; TRBD1 might be the D (5 bases). The CDR3 loop spans 13 amino acids. CDR1 is MNHEY, CDR2 SVGEGT, per germline. V shed 8 bases and J shed 5 bases, with 15 bases lying between them. This chain's CDR3 is CASGQGSTYGYTF. CDR3 DNA sequence: TGTGCCAGCGGACAAGGCAGTACGTATGGCTACACCTTC.

Sample share makes this clonotype medium-sized. The chain uses TRBV7-2 and TRBJ2-7; the D gene is possibly TRBD1 (6 bases). Per germline, CDR1 SGHTA and CDR2 FQGNSA. Trimming shortened V by 5 bases and J by 2 bases, and 16 bases separated the two germline ends. The CDR3 is 15 amino acids. The CDR3 is CASSLPLGAAYEQYF. The CDR3 coding sequence is TGTGCCAGCAGCCTCCCATTGGGGGCGGCCTACGAGCAGTACTTC.

The genes are TRBV12-3 or TRBV12-4 and TRBJ1-2; the D gene is possibly TRBD1 (5 bases). This CDR3 spans 11 amino acids. V lost 6 bases, J lost 6 bases, and 8 bases lay in between. The CDR3 is CASRTADGYTF. CDR3 in DNA: TGTGCCAGCAGGACAGCCGATGGCTACACCTTC.

This chain connects TRBV5-6 to TRBJ2-7; 7 bases are a match to TRBD1. CDR1 is SGHDT, CDR2 YYEEEE, per germline. The CDR3 contains 16 residues. The ends lost 0 bases at V and 3 bases at J; junction bases unmatched: 9. CDR3 region: CASSLAGTVAFYEQYF. The CDR3 bases are TGTGCCAGCAGCTTGGCAGGGACAGTTGCCTTCTACGAGCAGTACTTC.

CDR3 amino acids: CSARDLGILKTQYF. CDR3 sequence (DNA): TGCAGTGCTAGAGATCTCGGGATTCTGAAGACCCAGTACTTC. The rearrangement uses TRBV20-1 and TRBJ2-5; D is possibly TRBD2 (5 bases). The CDR3 is made up of 14 amino acids. The ends were cut back, 0 bases at V and 6 bases at J, with 14 bases in the middle. Germline V CDR1 and CDR2: DFQATT, SNEGSKA (reference sequence).

This clonotype was seen a few times. Given a much more abundant clone one base away, this may be a read error. The rearrangement uses TRBV10-3 and TRBJ2-1; no reliable D call. The germline V gene has CDR1 ENHRY and CDR2 SYGVKD. CDR3 size: 15 residues. V dropped 8 bases and J dropped 1 base, with 15 bases sitting between them. CDR3 nucleotides: TGTGCCATCGCCCCCAGCGTGAGATCCTACAATGAGCAGTTCTTC. This translates into CAIAPSVRSYNEQFF.

This clonotype was seen many times. CDR3 sequence reads: CSVVADPYEQYF. The DNA of the CDR3 is TGCAGCGTTGTGGCCGACCCCTACGAGCAGTACTTC. The chain recombines TRBV29-1 with TRBJ2-7; D call uncertain. The V gene's germline CDR1 is SQVTM and CDR2 ANQGSEA. The CDR3 spans 12 residues. V lost 4 bases, J lost 2 bases, and 9 bases lay in between.

Only a few counts were recorded for this clonotype. CDR3 sequence (DNA): TGCGCCAGCAGTGAGTCCGGTCGGGGGGACGAGCAGTACTTC. It specifies CASSESGRGDEQYF. The rearrangement uses TRBV10-1 and TRBJ2-7, with 7 positions matching TRBD2. Germline trimming cut 0 bases from V and 5 bases from J; bases unmatched to any gene: 4. The CDR3 covers 14 residues. Germline V gene lookup returns CDR1 WNHNN and CDR2 SYGVQD (reference sequence).

In its sample, this clonotype was seen a few times. CDR3 sequence: CASSQGLETSGGTQFF. The CDR3 DNA reads as TGCGCCAGCAGCCAAGGTCTGGAGACTAGCGGGGGGACCCAGTTCTTC. This chain connects TRBV4-3 to TRBJ2-1, with TRBD2 identical over 13 bases. This CDR3 contains 16 residues. J lost 13 bases, V lost 1 base, and 10 bases had no gene match. Germline V gene sequence: CDR1 LGHNA, CDR2 YSLEER.

The rearrangement joins TRBV2 to TRBJ2-5; 9 positions match TRBD2. The CDR3 length is 16 residues. With 3 bases clipped from V and 2 bases from J, the junction kept 7 bases outside the gene matches. CDR1 is SNHLY and CDR2 is FYNNEI in the germline V gene. CDR3: CASSEGTSRPQETQYF. The DNA of the CDR3 is TGTGCCAGCAGTGAGGGGACTAGCAGGCCTCAAGAGACCCAGTACTTC.

Points on this clonotype: A junction end diverges from the germline sequence, so it may reflect a read error. The chain recombines TRBV28 with TRBJ2-3; TRBD2 matches at 7 bases. The CDR3 sequence is 15 residues long. Germline loops: CDR1 MDHEN, CDR2 SYDVKM. CDR3 loop: CASSSPQRGTDAQYF. In nucleotides, the CDR3 is TGTGCCAGCAGTTCTCCCCAGCGGGGAACAGATGCGCAGTATTTT.

The chain combines TRBV20-1 with TRBJ2-5; 9 positions agree with TRBD2. V lost 6 bases and J lost 2; bases outside the gene matches: 7. Germline V CDR1 and CDR2: DFQATT, SNEGSKA (reference sequence). The length of the CDR3 is 14 residues. CDR3 coding DNA: TGCAGTGCGTATAGCGGGGGTTTACAAGAGACCCAGTACTTC. This encodes CSAYSGGLQETQYF.

This clonotype appeared a few times. The chain couples TRBV4-3 to TRBJ1-1; TRBD1 aligns across 8 bases. Germline V gives CDR1 LGHNA, CDR2 YSLEER. CDR3 length: 16 amino acids. Trimming removed 6 bases from V and 4 bases from J; junction bases left unmatched: 13. CDR3 region: CASRHGQGSSSTEAFF. In DNA, the CDR3 is TGCGCCAGCAGACACGGACAGGGCTCTTCTAGCACTGAAGCTTTCTTT.

This chain joins TRBV7-9 and TRBJ2-1; TRBD2 matches at 7 bases. Germline V gene sequence: CDR1 SEHNR, CDR2 FQNEAQ (reference sequence). After removal of 5 bases from V and 5 bases from J, the junction contained 6 bases not matched to a gene. The CDR3 is made up of 14 amino acids. The CDR3 DNA reads as TGTGCCAGCAGCCCTCCGGGACTAAACAATGAGCAGTTCTTC. It yields the protein CASSPPGLNNEQFF.